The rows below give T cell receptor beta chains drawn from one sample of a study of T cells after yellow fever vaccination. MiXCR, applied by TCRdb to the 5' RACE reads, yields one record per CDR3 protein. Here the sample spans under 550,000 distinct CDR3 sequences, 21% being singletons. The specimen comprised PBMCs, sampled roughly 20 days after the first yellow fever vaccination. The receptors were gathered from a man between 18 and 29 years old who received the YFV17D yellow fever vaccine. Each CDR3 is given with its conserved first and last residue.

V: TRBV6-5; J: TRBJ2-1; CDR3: CASSWARTSGGNEQFF
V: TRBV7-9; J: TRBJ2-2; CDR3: CASSAGVSIAGELFF
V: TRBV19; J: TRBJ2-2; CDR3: CASSIGGGGELFF
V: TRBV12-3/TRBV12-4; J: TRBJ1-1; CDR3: CASTAGLVNTEAFF
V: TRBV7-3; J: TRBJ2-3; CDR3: CASSLFSRGADTQYF
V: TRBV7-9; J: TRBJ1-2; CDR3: CASSLSTGDGYTF
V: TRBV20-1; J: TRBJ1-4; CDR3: CSARDNGDGVREKLFF
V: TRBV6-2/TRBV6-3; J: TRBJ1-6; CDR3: CASSYAGTNSPLHF
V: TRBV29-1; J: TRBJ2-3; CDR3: CSVITGGSTDTQYF
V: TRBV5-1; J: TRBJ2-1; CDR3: CASIGQVMNEQFF
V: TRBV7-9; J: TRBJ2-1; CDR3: CASSDLGSGGTYNEQFF
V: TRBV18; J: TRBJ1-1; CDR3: CASSPVATEAFF
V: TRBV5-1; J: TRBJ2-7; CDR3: CASSYEGREQYF
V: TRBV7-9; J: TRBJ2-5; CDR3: CASSSRGAETQYF
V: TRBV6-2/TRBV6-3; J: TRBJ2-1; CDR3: CASNEGGHNEQFF
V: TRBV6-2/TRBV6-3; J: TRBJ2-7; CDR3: CASNTWGNYEQYF
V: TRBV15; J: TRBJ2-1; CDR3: CATSREFRSLQFF
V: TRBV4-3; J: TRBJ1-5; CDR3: CASSQDASGGGRQPQHF
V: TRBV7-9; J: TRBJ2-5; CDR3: CASSSRGLAGAQETQYF
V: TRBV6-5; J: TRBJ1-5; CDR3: CASSYSRAGNQPQHF
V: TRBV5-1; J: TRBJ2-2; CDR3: CASSLRGGQNTGELFF
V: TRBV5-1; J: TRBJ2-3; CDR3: CASGVTDTQYF
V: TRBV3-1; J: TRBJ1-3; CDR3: CASSQGGAQGNTIYF
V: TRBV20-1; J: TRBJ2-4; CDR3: CSARSGTVAKNIQYF
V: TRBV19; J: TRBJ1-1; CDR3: CASSMPRGNTEAFF
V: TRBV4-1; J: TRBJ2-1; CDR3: CASSQDLAASYNEQFF
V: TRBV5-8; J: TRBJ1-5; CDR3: CASSLFGHLSNQPQHF
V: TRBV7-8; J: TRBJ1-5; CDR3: CASSHFEGAWNQPQHF